The sequence of this T cell receptor beta chain was determined in a study of blood T cell repertoires in COVID-19 (dated by TCRdb to 2018 to 2021). General notes on the study: Collaborator samples came from the United States, Italy and Spain and covered acute and convalescent phases of COVID-19. The prospective study material was composed of cDNA or gDNA derived from T cells, B-cell-depleted T cells, or PBMCs. Subjects who had been exposed to COVID-19, were actively infected with it, or had recovered from it provided the deeply sampled blood TCRbeta repertoires that made up the dataset. The repertoires were made available in a free public database intended to serve as a resource for research on the immune response to SARS-CoV-2. The samples were drawn from the first 160 participants of the ongoing ImmuneRACE study and from 1,254 subjects provided by 6 global collaborators. The sample metadata nearly always contained a de-identified subject ID, COVID-19 status, age in years and sex. HLA class I and class II types, where available, came from metadata supplied by the sample provider rather than from assay-based typing. Broader findings and caveats from the paper: How much clinical and demographic metadata was included differed by source and by participant, and the metadata was provided uncurated.

The CDR3 starts with the cysteine, ends with the phenylalanine, and has 14 residues. Only the CDR3 portion is preserved as DNA: 42 bases, with reading frame beginning at the first base. V is clipped by 1 base and J by 5 bases, and the sequence between their germline boundaries is 13 bases long. CDR1 and CDR2 (SGDLS, YYNGEE) derive from the germline V gene. The collaborating institutions used their own protocols to collect whole blood in K2EDTA tubes. For TCRbeta analysis, collaborators shipped samples in one of three forms: frozen whole blood, isolated PBMCs, or DNA extracted from either of those sample types. TCRbeta CDR3 regions were amplified from genomic DNA using the immunoSEQ Assay, a bias-controlled multiplex PCR. Turning to the authors' computational methods: The number of nucleated cells in each sample was estimated by amplification of reference gene primers within the assay. Sequence reads were collapsed and filtered to measure the absolute abundance of every unique TCRbeta CDR3 rearrangement. For each sample, productive Simpson clonality was calculated as the square root of Simpson's diversity index across productive rearrangements. TCRdb limited this immuneACCESS table to in-frame rearrangements with V and J called. A share of clones is missing; checked studies link under half to unresolved V genes, and the rest is unexplained. For V, J and clone size, that table is used; D and trimming come from the DNA. This sample lists just over 60,000 clones; 65% to 85% were detected once. The top ten constitute 20% of the sample.

Remarks on this clone: Its antigen remains unidentified. Base qualities are not recorded, but no much larger clone differs from it by a single base.

The sequenced sample consisted of peripheral blood. The receptor was derived from a woman older than 75 with active or convalescent COVID-19. In this chain, TRBV9 is recombined with TRBJ2-7; TRBD2 is possibly the D segment (5 matching bases). This receptor has the CDR3 CASSVTSEPHEQYF. DNA sequence: TGTGCCAGCAGCGTAACTAGTGAACCCCACGAGCAGTACTTC. Full variable domain (CDR3 extended with the reference TRBV9 and TRBJ2-7 proteins): DSGVTQTPKHLITATGQRVTLRCSPRSGDLSVYWYQQSLDQGLQFLIQYYNGEERAKGNILERFSAQQFPDLHSELNLSSLELGDSALYFCASSVTSEPHEQYFGPGTRLTVT.